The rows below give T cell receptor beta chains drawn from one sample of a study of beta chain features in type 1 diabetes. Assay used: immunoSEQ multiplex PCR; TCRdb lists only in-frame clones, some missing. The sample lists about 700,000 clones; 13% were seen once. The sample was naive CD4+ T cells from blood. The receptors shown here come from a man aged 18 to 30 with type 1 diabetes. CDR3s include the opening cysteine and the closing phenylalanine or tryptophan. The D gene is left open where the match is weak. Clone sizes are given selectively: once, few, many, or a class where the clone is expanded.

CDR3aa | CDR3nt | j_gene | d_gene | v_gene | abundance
CASSEAPPVEWPQHF | TGTGCCAGCAGTGAAGCTCCGCCCGTGGAATGGCCCCAGCATTTT | TRBJ1-5 | NA | TRBV6-1 | NA
CSALGDSTEAFF | TGCAGCGCCCTTGGGGACAGCACTGAAGCTTTCTTT | TRBJ1-1 | TRBD1 | TRBV29-1 | NA
CASSHTEYNEQFF | TGTGCCAGTAGCCACACAGAGTACAATGAGCAGTTCTTC | TRBJ2-1 | NA | TRBV19 | few
CASSLKGWTSNLYEQYF | TGTGCCAGCAGCCTGAAAGGGTGGACCAGTAACCTCTACGAGCAGTACTTC | TRBJ2-7 | NA | TRBV7-6 | few
CASSQGSEQYF | TGTGCCAGCAGCCAAGGGTCCGAGCAGTACTTC | TRBJ2-7 | NA | TRBV7-9 | NA
CASSPGTRNSKQYF | TGTGCCAGCAGCCCGGGGACGAGGAACTCGAAGCAGTACTTC | TRBJ2-7 | NA | TRBV14 | NA
CASSSTRTEAFF | TGCGCCAGCAGCTCCACTCGGACTGAAGCTTTCTTT | TRBJ1-1 | NA | TRBV5-1 | NA
CASSPRRGAADTQYF | TGTGCCAGCAGTCCCAGACGGGGGGCGGCAGATACGCAGTATTTT | TRBJ2-3 | NA | TRBV6-1 | NA
CASSLGSGGGTDTQYF | TGTGCCAGCAGCTTGGGTAGCGGGGGGGGCACAGATACGCAGTATTTT | TRBJ2-3 | TRBD2 | TRBV7-6 | NA
CSVVVRTGDYGYTF | TGCAGCGTTGTAGTACGGACAGGGGACTATGGCTACACCTTC | TRBJ1-2 | TRBD1 | TRBV29-1 | few
CASSSKDSGVQPQHF | TGTGCCAGCAGCTCTAAGGACAGCGGAGTTCAGCCCCAGCATTTT | TRBJ1-5 | NA | TRBV7-9 | NA
CASSQEQGEQYF | TGTGCCAGCAGCCAAGAGCAGGGCGAGCAGTACTTC | TRBJ2-7 | NA | TRBV7-9 | NA
CASSQTGGHEKLFF | TGCGCCAGCAGTCAGACAGGGGGGCACGAAAAACTGTTTTTT | TRBJ1-4 | TRBD1 | TRBV23-1 | NA
CASSEQGNEQYF | TGTGCCAGCAGTGAACAAGGAAACGAGCAGTACTTC | TRBJ2-7 | NA | TRBV6-1 | NA
CASSEPPDTQYF | TGTGCCAGCAGTGAACCCCCAGATACGCAGTATTTT | TRBJ2-3 | NA | TRBV6-1 | NA
CASSLEAYMNTEAFF | TGTGCCAGCAGCTTGGAGGCGTACATGAACACTGAAGCTTTCTTT | TRBJ1-1 | NA | TRBV5-4 | few
CASSPKDRSTDTQYF | TGTGCCAGCTCGCCTAAAGACAGAAGCACAGATACGCAGTATTTT | TRBJ2-3 | NA | TRBV18 | NA
CSADSGGAYNEQFF | TGCAGCGCCGACAGCGGAGGGGCCTACAATGAGCAGTTCTTC | TRBJ2-1 | NA | TRBV29-1 | NA
CASSLPRSGGGRYEQYF | TGCGCCAGCAGCTTACCACGTAGCGGGGGAGGCAGGTACGAGCAGTACTTC | TRBJ2-7 | TRBD2 | TRBV5-1 | NA
CASSVEGSTYEQYF | TGCGCCAGCAGCGTCGAAGGTAGCACCTACGAGCAGTACTTC | TRBJ2-7 | NA | TRBV5-1 | few
CASSLTSSGELFF | TGTGCCAGCAGCCTTACGTCCTCCGGGGAGCTGTTTTTT | TRBJ2-2 | NA | TRBV14 | NA
CASSPTRTGGRSYEQYF | TGTGCCAGCAGTCCCACGAGGACTGGAGGAAGGTCCTACGAGCAGTACTTC | TRBJ2-7 | NA | TRBV27 | NA
CASTPAVLNTGELFF | TGTGCCAGCACCCCGGCAGTACTGAACACCGGGGAGCTGTTTTTT | TRBJ2-2 | NA | TRBV9 | few
CASSPPGAEPQHF | TGTGCCAGCAGCCCCCCGGGCGCTGAGCCCCAGCATTTT | TRBJ1-5 | NA | TRBV28 | few
CASSGEYRAGNTEAFF | TGTGCCAGCAGCGGGGAATACAGGGCAGGGAACACTGAAGCTTTCTTT | TRBJ1-1 | NA | TRBV5-6 | few
CASSYIGGGAGETQYF | TGTGCCAGCAGTTATATAGGAGGGGGCGCGGGAGAGACCCAGTACTTC | TRBJ2-5 | NA | TRBV6-5 | NA
CASSQDRSGGRTPLHF | TGCGCCAGCAGCCAAGATAGATCCGGGGGTAGGACACCCCTCCACTTT | TRBJ1-6 | NA | TRBV4-1 | few
CASIRGSQPQHF | TGTGCCAGCATTAGGGGGTCTCAGCCCCAGCATTTT | TRBJ1-5 | NA | TRBV28 | NA
CAISETSEQYF | TGTGCCATCAGTGAGACGAGCGAGCAGTACTTC | TRBJ2-7 | NA | TRBV10-3 | few
CAWSPGTVFGYTF | TGTGCCTGGAGCCCCGGGACGGTTTTTGGCTACACCTTC | TRBJ1-2 | NA | TRBV30 | few
CASSPGQDHSPLHF | TGTGCCAGCAGTCCGGGACAGGACCATTCACCCCTCCACTTT | TRBJ1-6 | TRBD1 | TRBV6-5 | NA
CASRTTPQGSYEQYF | TGTGCCAGCCGGACCACACCTCAAGGTTCCTACGAGCAGTACTTC | TRBJ2-7 | NA | TRBV6-5 | NA
CASSRLGTGLTNVLTF | TGTGCCAGTAGCCGCTTGGGGACAGGGTTAACCAACGTCCTGACTTTC | TRBJ2-6 | TRBD1 | TRBV19 | NA
CAISDRVDNSPLHF | TGTGCCATCAGTGATAGGGTTGATAATTCACCCCTCCACTTT | TRBJ1-6 | NA | TRBV10-3 | NA
CASSQVRDSPLAKNIQYF | TGCGCCAGCAGCCAAGTGCGGGACAGCCCACTAGCCAAAAACATTCAGTACTTC | TRBJ2-4 | NA | TRBV4-1 | few
CASSRGQTISPLHF | TGTGCCAGCAGCCGGGGACAGACCATTTCACCCCTCCACTTT | TRBJ1-6 | TRBD1 | TRBV6-5 | few
CSVGLETQYF | TGCAGCGTGGGCCTAGAGACCCAGTACTTC | TRBJ2-5 | NA | TRBV29-1 | few
CATSRDGRAVGYDSPLHF | TGTGCCACCAGCAGAGATGGGCGAGCCGTGGGGTATGATTCACCCCTCCACTTT | TRBJ1-6 | NA | TRBV15 | few
CAWSGQGSTEAFF | TGTGCCTGGAGTGGACAGGGGAGCACTGAAGCTTTCTTT | TRBJ1-1 | TRBD1 | TRBV30 | few
CASSFNDRSNTEAFF | TGTGCCAGCAGCTTCAACGACAGGAGCAACACTGAAGCTTTCTTT | TRBJ1-1 | NA | TRBV7-9 | few
CASSPRLLHYGYTF | TGTGCCAGCAGCCCAAGACTGCTCCACTATGGCTACACCTTC | TRBJ1-2 | NA | TRBV7-8 | NA
CASSQESSGPDTQYF | TGTGCCAGCAGCCAAGAATCGTCGGGTCCGGATACGCAGTATTTT | TRBJ2-3 | NA | TRBV4-2 | few
CASIGGAHSGANVLTF | TGTGCCAGTATAGGAGGGGCCCACTCTGGGGCCAACGTCCTGACTTTC | TRBJ2-6 | NA | TRBV19 | few